These T cell receptor beta chains were read from a single sample in a study of blood T cell repertoires in COVID-19. Generated by immunoSEQ multiplex PCR, the TCRdb table keeps only in-frame clones and is missing some. The table lists around 300,000 clones, roughly 90% of them singletons. The sequencing input was peripheral blood. All receptors derive from a woman aged 30 to 39 with COVID-19, enrolled during active disease. The CDR3 runs from the conserved cysteine through the conserved F or W. The D gene is left open where the match is weak. For some rows the clone size is stated as once, few or many, or as a class when expanded; others skip it.

J,D,V,size,DNA,CDR3
TRBJ1-2,NA,TRBV11-2,NA,TGTGCCAGCAAAGCGAGCAGATCCTATGGCTACACCTTC,CASKASRSYGYTF
TRBJ1-2,TRBD1,TRBV29-1,NA,TGCAGCGTTGAGGAGGGACAGGGGGGATATGGCTACACCTTC,CSVEEGQGGYGYTF
TRBJ2-7,NA,TRBV10-3,NA,TGTGCCATCAGCGAGGGGGAGGGACAGTACTTC,CAISEGEGQYF
TRBJ2-1,TRBD1,TRBV5-1,NA,TGCGCCAGCAGCTTAGATACCGGGACAGGGTCCAATGAGCAGTTCTTC,CASSLDTGTGSNEQFF
TRBJ1-1,NA,TRBV27,NA,TGTGCCAGCAGCCCAGGGTGGGCGAAAAACACTGAAGCTTTCTTT,CASSPGWAKNTEAFF
TRBJ2-6,TRBD1,TRBV4-1,NA,TGCGCCAGCAGCCAAGAGGACAGGGCTGGGGCCAACGTCCTGACTTTC,CASSQEDRAGANVLTF
TRBJ1-4,NA,TRBV5-1,NA,TGCGCCAGCAGCTATGTCCCGGGACACCCAGCTAATGAAAAACTGTTTTTT,CASSYVPGHPANEKLFF
TRBJ1-4,NA,TRBV29-1,NA,TGCAGCGTTGCTAAGCCTCAAGGCCTAAGGGGGTTCGAAGGAGAACTGTTTTTT,CSVAKPQGLRGFEGELFF
TRBJ2-1,TRBD2,TRBV11-3,NA,TGTGCCAGCAGCCGGACTAGCGGGAGCAATGAGCAGTTCTTC,CASSRTSGSNEQFF
TRBJ1-2,NA,TRBV29-1,NA,TGCAGCGTTGAAGAGGGGCAGGGCCAATATGGCTACACCTTC,CSVEEGQGQYGYTF
TRBJ2-7,NA,TRBV5-4,NA,TGTGCCAGCAGCTTGGGGGGCAGCCTCCCCGGATGGGAGCAGTACTTC,CASSLGGSLPGWEQYF
TRBJ2-1,NA,TRBV5-4,NA,TGTGCCAGCAGCCCTCCTCCCCCGCGGGACAATGAGCAGTTCTTC,CASSPPPPRDNEQFF
TRBJ1-1,NA,TRBV29-1,NA,TGCAGCGTTGAAGTTGACAGGAACACTGAAGCTTTCTTT,CSVEVDRNTEAFF
TRBJ2-5,TRBD1,TRBV19,NA,TGTGCCAGTAGTACCGTAGACTGGGCAGGGGGCTCGGAGACCCAGTACTTC,CASSTVDWAGGSETQYF
TRBJ1-2,NA,TRBV29-1,NA,TGCAGCGTTGAAGGGGGCTCCAACTATGGCTACACCTTC,CSVEGGSNYGYTF
TRBJ2-5,NA,TRBV6-5,once,TGTGCCAGCAGTTACTCGGACAGCCAAGAGACCCAGTACTTC,CASSYSDSQETQYF
TRBJ1-1,TRBD1,TRBV3-1/TRBV3-2,NA,TGTGCCAGCAGCTTGCAGGGGGCCCCTGAAGCTTTCTTT,CASSLQGAPEAFF
TRBJ1-1,TRBD1,TRBV19,NA,TGTGCCAGTAGTATCTTAGGGACAGGGGAAACTGAAGCTTTCTTT,CASSILGTGETEAFF
TRBJ1-1,TRBD1,TRBV24-1,NA,TGTGCCATCCGGGACAGGGTGGAGACTGAAGCTTTCTTT,CAIRDRVETEAFF
TRBJ1-1,TRBD1,TRBV6-6,NA,TGTGCCAGCAGTTACGAGACAGGGAAGACGAACACTGAAGCTTTCTTT,CASSYETGKTNTEAFF
TRBJ2-2,TRBD2,TRBV7-8,NA,TGTGCCAGCAGCTCGCCGGGAGGGCCGTCAGGGGAGCTGTTTTTT,CASSSPGGPSGELFF
TRBJ2-7,NA,TRBV27,NA,TGTGCCAGCAGGCGGGGCCAGACCTACGAGCAGTACTTC,CASRRGQTYEQYF
TRBJ2-4,TRBD1,TRBV19,NA,TGTGCCAGTAGAGTCACAGGGGGCCCCAAAAACATTCAGTACTTC,CASRVTGGPKNIQYF
TRBJ2-1,NA,TRBV5-6,few,TGTGCCAGCAGCTTGGCACCGGGAGTAGGGAATGAGCAGTTCTTC,CASSLAPGVGNEQFF
TRBJ1-1,NA,TRBV28,NA,TGTGCCAGCAGTTTACTTCAGGAAACTGAAGCTTTCTTT,CASSLLQETEAFF
TRBJ1-2,TRBD1,TRBV7-9,once,TGTGCCAGCAGCTCGGCCGGGACAGGGGGCGGTGGCTACACCTTC,CASSSAGTGGGGYTF
TRBJ1-4,NA,TRBV12-3/TRBV12-4,NA,TGTGCCAGCAGAGGAGGAAGGTGGGAAAAACTGTTTTTT,CASRGGRWEKLFF
TRBJ1-3,NA,TRBV14,NA,TGTGCCAGCAGCCTCACACACTCTGGAAACACCATATATTTT,CASSLTHSGNTIYF
TRBJ1-2,NA,TRBV30,NA,TGTGCCTGGAGTGACGGGAGCTATGGCTACACCTTC,CAWSDGSYGYTF
TRBJ1-4,NA,TRBV10-3,once,TGTGCCATCAGTGTGGGGGGAGCGGGTGAAAAACTGTTTTTT,CAISVGGAGEKLFF
TRBJ2-7,NA,TRBV9,NA,TGTGCCAGCAGCCCTGGACTTAGCTCCTACGAGCAGTACTTC,CASSPGLSSYEQYF
TRBJ1-2,NA,TRBV6-1,NA,TGTGCCAGCAGTGAAGTCCACTTGGACTATGGCTACACCTTC,CASSEVHLDYGYTF
TRBJ1-2,NA,TRBV11-2,NA,TGTGCCAGCAGCTTAGAAAGAGTATATGGCTACACCTTC,CASSLERVYGYTF
TRBJ1-5,TRBD1,TRBV30,NA,TGTGCCTGGTCCGGACAGGGGGCCCAGCCCCAGCATTTT,CAWSGQGAQPQHF
TRBJ1-5,NA,TRBV7-9,NA,TGTGCCAGCAGCTTACTCGGGAGCAATCAGCCCCAGCATTTT,CASSLLGSNQPQHF
TRBJ2-7,TRBD1,TRBV29-1,NA,TGCAGCGTTGGACAGGGCGACGAGCAGTACTTC,CSVGQGDEQYF
TRBJ1-6,TRBD1,TRBV28,NA,TGTGCCAGCAGTCCACCGGACAGGATAGCACCCCTCCACTTT,CASSPPDRIAPLHF
TRBJ2-3,NA,TRBV7-8,NA,TGTGCCAGCAGCTTAGAGCACACAGATACGCAGTATTTT,CASSLEHTDTQYF
TRBJ1-2,NA,TRBV2,NA,TGTGCCAGCAGTGTGAGAGGGAGCGGCTACACCTTC,CASSVRGSGYTF
TRBJ2-2,TRBD2,TRBV3-1/TRBV3-2,NA,TGTGCCAGCAGCCGACTAGCAACGAGCACCGGGGAGCTGTTTTTT,CASSRLATSTGELFF
TRBJ2-1,TRBD2,TRBV6-6,NA,TGTGCCAGCAGTTCCGGACTAGTTGGCTACAATGAGCAGTTCTTC,CASSSGLVGYNEQFF